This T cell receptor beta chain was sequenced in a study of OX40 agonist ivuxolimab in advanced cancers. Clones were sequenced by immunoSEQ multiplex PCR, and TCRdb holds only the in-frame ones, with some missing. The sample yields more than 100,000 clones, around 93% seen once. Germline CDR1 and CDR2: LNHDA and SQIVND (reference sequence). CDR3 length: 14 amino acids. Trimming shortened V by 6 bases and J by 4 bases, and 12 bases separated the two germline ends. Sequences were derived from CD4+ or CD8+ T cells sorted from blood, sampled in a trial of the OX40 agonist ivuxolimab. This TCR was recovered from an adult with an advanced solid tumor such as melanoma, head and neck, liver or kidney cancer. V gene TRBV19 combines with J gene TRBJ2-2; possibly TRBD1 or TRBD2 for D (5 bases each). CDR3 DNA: TGTGCCAGTAGCCGGGGTAGGGGCACCGGGGAGCTGTTTTTT. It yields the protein CASSRGRGTGELFF.